A single sample gave rise to the 8 T cell receptor beta chains below, sequenced in a study of T cells after yellow fever vaccination. TCRdb redid the calling of the 5' RACE reads with MiXCR, one entry per CDR3 protein. This table holds about 580,000 distinct CDR3 sequences, 17% found once. Specimen: PBMCs, collected 4 to 5 days after the first yellow fever vaccination. The receptors stem from a young man who received the YFV17D yellow fever vaccine.

The chain combines TRBV6-1 with TRBJ2-7; 7 bases line up with TRBD2. This CDR3 spans 16 amino acids. Looked up from germline, CDR1 is MNHNS and CDR2 is SASEGT. J was trimmed by 1 base and V by 4 bases; bases with no gene match: 10. The CDR3 region is CASSGSGAYISYEQYV. The CDR3 nucleotides read TGTGCCAGCAGTGGAAGCGGGGCCTACATTTCCTACGAGCAGTACGTC.

The sample holds a few counts of this clonotype. J is TRBJ1-1 and V is TRBV6-1; perhaps TRBD1 as D (6 bases). Trimming left V 6 bases short and J 1 base short, with 12 bases between. Germline CDR1 and CDR2: MNHNS and SASEGT. There are 14 residues in the CDR3. This CDR3 reads CASREGVGNTEAFF. As DNA, the CDR3 is TGTGCCAGCAGGGAGGGGGTTGGGAACACTGAAGCTTTCTTT.

As for this clonotype: A much larger clone is a single base away; this may be a read error. The chain is built from TRBV28 and TRBJ2-4; D is ambiguous. Germline V gene sequence: CDR1 MDHEN, CDR2 SYDVKM. The length of the CDR3 is 13 residues. The CDR3: CASSPDRENIQDF. The CDR3 DNA follows: TGTGCCAGCAGCCCGGACCGCGAAAACATTCAGGACTTC.

The CDR3 DNA is TGTGCCAGCAGTCGGAGTCGGGGGGCACACACCTTC. Protein product: CASSRSRGAHTF. The chain joins TRBV6-2 or TRBV6-3 to TRBJ1-2, with TRBD1 as a possible D gene (6 bases). V lost 5 bases, J lost 12 bases, and 16 bases lay in between. Germline CDR1 and CDR2: MNHEY and SVGEGT. The CDR3 is 12 amino acids.

This chain links TRBV7-2 with TRBJ1-4, with D possibly TRBD1 on 5 matching bases. The ends were cut back, 5 bases at V and 8 bases at J, with 18 bases in the middle. This CDR3 has 15 residues. From germline, CDR1 is SGHTA and CDR2 FQGNSA. Here the CDR3 DNA reads TGTGCCAGCAGCGGGTTGGCGGGGGGTCGAGAAAAACTGTTTTTT. This sequence encodes CASSGLAGGREKLFF.

Worth noting for this clonotype: The junction and the germline gene differ at one end; a read error may be behind it. The chain couples TRBV29-1 to TRBJ2-3; D assignment may be TRBD1 or TRBD2 (5 bases each). The CDR3 has 16 amino acids. Germline CDR1 and CDR2: SQVTM and ANQGSEA. This chain's CDR3 is CSVEGMVGASTDSQYF. The CDR3 DNA sequence: TGCAGCGTTGAGGGCATGGTCGGGGCTAGCACAGATTCGCAGTATTTT.

This chain joins TRBV28 and TRBJ2-3; D might be TRBD1 (5 bases). The CDR3 spans 12 residues. Trimming stripped 6 bases from V and 8 bases from J, with 12 bases between. In germline, CDR1 is MDHEN, CDR2 SYDVKM. The CDR3 protein is CASRPQQGTQYF. CDR3 DNA: TGTGCCAGCAGGCCCCAGCAGGGTACGCAGTATTTT. Full variable domain (rest looked up from reference TRBV28 and TRBJ2-3): DVKVTQSSRYLVKRTGEKVFLECVQDMDHENMFWYRQDPGLGLRLIYFSYDVKMKEKGDIPEGYSVSREKKERFSLILESASTNQTSMYLCASRPQQGTQYFGPGTRLTVL.

This clonotype was detected many times. J is TRBJ2-7 and V is TRBV6-2 or TRBV6-3; weak D call: TRBD2 (6 bases). Germline-derived CDR1 and CDR2 are MNHEY and SVGEGT. V lost 6 bases and J lost 2, with 8 bases in between. This CDR3 has 12 amino acids. The DNA of the CDR3 is TGTGCCAGCAGCGGGGGTCCCTACGAGCAGTACTTC. Protein: CASSGGPYEQYF.